This TCR beta chain was retrieved from a study of T cells of healthy individuals. TCRdb called the 5' RACE reads again in MiXCR, with one record for every CDR3 protein. The table lists 100,000 or so distinct CDR3 sequences, roughly 18% of them singletons, with roughly 6.2% in the top ten. Germline CDR1 is MDHEN and CDR2 is SYDVKM. The trim removed 4 bases at V and 4 bases at J, leaving 6 bases unmatched. The CDR3 is 15 residues long. This sequence originates from a human donor in good health. This rearrangement joins TRBV28 to TRBJ2-3, with 9 bases that match TRBD2. Here the CDR3 DNA reads TGTGCCAGCAGTTCCACTGGGACTAGCTCAGATACGCAGTATTTT. Amino acid sequence: CASSSTGTSSDTQYF.